These T cell receptor beta chains were read from a single sample in a study of CD8 T cells in Susac syndrome. TCRdb itself ran the immunoSEQ multiplex PCR reads through MiXCR, one entry per CDR3 protein. This sample yields 110,000 or so distinct CDR3 sequences, of which about 93% are seen a single time; 0.095% to 0.1% belongs to the top ten. Sequenced input: CD4+ T cells from PBMCs. The receptors stem from a human donor in good health. The conserved cysteine and the conserved F or W are not part of the CDR3 here.

V	CDR3
TRBV30	AWRGGRETQY
TRBV4-3	ASRPAGGPAGANVLT
TRBV6-2/TRBV6-3	ASSPRRDPRPYNEQF
TRBV20-1	SARVGGSTGELF
TRBV24-1	ATSERTYRKGQF
TRBV11-2	ASSLDVSHEQY
TRBV30	AWTVGGFGEKLF
TRBV7-2	ASSLGVAQEQY
TRBV6-1	ASRDRADFSGANVLT
TRBV6-5	ASTPGGRADEQY
TRBV24-1	ATSDPTDNEQF
TRBV19	ASTGDRGGQPQH
TRBV6-1	ASRTLAALAGETQY
TRBV6-1	ASSDWGAKGGGELF
TRBV30	AWEPGQGISYT
TRBV4-3	ASSQDHQRSYNEQF
TRBV19	ASSMTVLGTEAF
TRBV3-1	ASSQVTGSTEQY
TRBV19	AASGTGKSQETQY
TRBV18	ASSPATGNAEAF
TRBV7-9	ASSFGQEANVLT
TRBV5-1	ASSWSGQDEETQY
TRBV7-2	ASSLGTPYTDTQY
TRBV5-8	ASSDGQLYGYT
TRBV30	AWTEYAPGLAGHSNEQF
TRBV12-3/TRBV12-4	ASSVGPSNEKLF
TRBV12-3/TRBV12-4	ASSSGVLQNTEAF
TRBV7-2	ASSLAHRGNNYGYT
TRBV7-9	ASSWTSGQETQY
TRBV7-8	ASRGPGSQETQY
TRBV18	ASSPIEVAGAKNIQY
TRBV9	ASSVDGQVYEQY
TRBV4-3	ASSQEARSYNEQF
TRBV15	ATRTSGSETQY
TRBV6-6	ASGDRTYEQY
TRBV19	ASSMGRVNQPQH
TRBV2	ASSESRLGASDTQY
TRBV23-1	ASSQSRGPWDPAIYEQY
TRBV7-2	ASSKPTSGLNEQF
TRBV19	ASSTGLLSAEQY
TRBV7-2	ASSLAGTPTQY
TRBV5-6	ASSFQRGESTDTQY
TRBV5-1	ASSFKGGQGVYEQY
TRBV20-1	SARDWGVDGYT
TRBV7-9	ASSLGGAYQPQH
TRBV5-1	ASSPLFGGGSTDTQY
TRBV7-9	ASSRSGLGGYEQY
TRBV30	AWSVRDREIGQF
TRBV3-1	ASSQGLTTGEQY
TRBV28	ASSSLRGVSGGYT
TRBV28	AGTAGPNEKLF
TRBV6-6	ASTGAYEQY